The 5 T cell receptor beta chains given below trace back to one sample, sequenced in a study of beta chain features in type 1 diabetes. Study conclusions and caveats: Moderate but significant shortening of TCRB CDR3s was recorded in all four CD4+ subsets from Type 1 diabetes patients.

Of the isolated RNA, all was reverse transcribed, and so the sequenced material was expressed TCRB transcripts. Profiled with immunoSEQ multiplex PCR; TCRdb holds only in-frame clones, not every one. The repertoire includes about 700,000 clones, around an eighth of them detected once, and about 0.02% sits in the top ten. Antigens of these TCRs are unknown. The sample was naive CD4+ T cells from blood. The receptors here all came from a man in his late teens or twenties with type 1 diabetes.

The sample holds a few counts of this clone. The chain links TRBV7-3 to TRBJ2-3, with 14 bases identical to TRBD2. Unmatched junction bases numbered 2, after V lost 4 bases and J lost 2 bases. This CDR3 region has 16 residues. CDR1 and CDR2 from the germline V gene are SGHTA and FQGTGA. CDR3 amino acids: CASSSGLAGVTDTQYF. The CDR3 DNA reads TGTGCCAGCAGCTCGGGACTAGCGGGGGTCACAGATACGCAGTATTTT.

The genes are TRBV28 and TRBJ1-6; D is undetermined. From germline, CDR1 is MDHEN and CDR2 SYDVKM. The germline V and J ends were trimmed by 6 bases and 6 bases, with 12 bases remaining between them. The CDR3 is 14 amino acids. CDR3 region: CASRAGHPNSPLHF. The CDR3 bases are TGTGCCAGCAGGGCCGGCCACCCTAATTCACCCCTCCACTTT.

This clone was detected only a few times. The chain couples TRBV7-2 to TRBJ1-1; 8 nucleotides line up with TRBD1. With 4 bases clipped from V and 5 bases from J, the junction kept 3 bases outside the gene matches. Germline V gene sequence: CDR1 SGHTA, CDR2 FQGNSA. The CDR3 is 13 amino acids. The CDR3 protein is CASSSQGGTEAFF. In nucleotides, the CDR3 is TGTGCCAGCAGCTCACAGGGGGGAACTGAAGCTTTCTTT.

This chain connects TRBV30 to TRBJ1-3; unclear D gene. Looked up from germline, CDR1 is GTSNPN and CDR2 is SVGIG (reference sequence). Trimming took 3 bases from V and 4 from J, leaving 19 bases between them. The CDR3 loop spans 16 amino acids. The CDR3 region has the DNA TGTGCCTGGAGATCGGGTGGACTTCCGAGAGGAAACACCATATATTTT. It is translated as CAWRSGGLPRGNTIYF.

This rearrangement joins TRBV18 to TRBJ1-6; no clear D. From germline, CDR1 is KGHSH and CDR2 LQKENI. V was clipped by 3 bases and J by 6 bases, with 12 bases between them. CDR3 length equals 15 residues. The CDR3 coding sequence is TGTGCCAGCTCACCGGGCCCGACGGGTAATTCACCCCTCCACTTT. This translates into CASSPGPTGNSPLHF.